This passage covers 7 T cell receptor beta chains from one sample sequenced in a study of beta chain features in type 1 diabetes. Study-level results: All four CD4+ subsets of Type 1 diabetes patients contained TCRB CDR3s that were moderately but significantly shorter.

Their specific antigens are unknown. The investigators reverse transcribed all of the isolated RNA, so they sequenced expressed TCRB transcripts. The protocol was immunoSEQ multiplex PCR, while the TCRdb copy is restricted to in-frame clones and leaves out a portion. The sample includes 680,000 or so clones, under 15% of them seen just once. Input material: naive CD4+ T cells from blood. These receptor sequences come from a young man with type 1 diabetes.

V and J are TRBV6-5 and TRBJ2-1, with 8 bases lining up with TRBD2. The CDR3 is 14 residues long. V shed 10 bases and J 4 bases; nucleotides not matched to a gene: 9. CDR1 is MNHEY and CDR2 is SVGAGI in the germline V gene. This CDR3 reads CATGRGGLYNEQFF. The CDR3 region has the DNA TGTGCCACTGGCCGGGGGGGCCTATACAATGAGCAGTTCTTC.

This clone was seen a few times. The chain links TRBV15 to TRBJ2-3; 9 bases fit TRBD1. This CDR3 is built from 16 residues. V gave up 1 base and J gave up 1 base; unmatched junction bases: 3. Germline V lookup: CDR1 LNHNV, CDR2 YYDKDF (reference sequence). The CDR3 sequence is CATSRGRQGGTDTQYF. DNA for the CDR3: TGTGCCACCAGCAGAGGTCGACAGGGGGGCACAGATACGCAGTATTTT.

This clone was observed a few times. The chain recombines TRBV28 with TRBJ2-1; D not certain. This CDR3 has 11 residues. V lost 8 bases and J lost 5, with 7 bases in between. Germline lookup yields CDR1 MDHEN and CDR2 SYDVKM. CDR3 amino acids: CASEGNNEQFF. As DNA, the CDR3 is TGTGCCAGCGAAGGGAACAATGAGCAGTTCTTC.

This clone was seen a few times. The same CDR3 is also encoded by other DNA sequences in this sample. The rearrangement links TRBV20-1 to TRBJ2-5, with unresolved D. Deletions cut 1 base from V and 4 bases from J, with 4 bases between. Germline-derived CDR1 and CDR2 are DFQATT and SNEGSKA (reference sequence). The CDR3 totals 11 residues. The CDR3 sequence is CSARVGETQYF. In DNA, the CDR3 is TGCAGTGCTAGAGTCGGAGAGACCCAGTACTTC.

In this sample, this clone turned up a few times. V and J are TRBV18 and TRBJ1-1, with TRBD1 identical over 9 bases. The CDR3 length is 16 residues. Germline CDR1 KGHSH, CDR2 LQKENI. J was trimmed by 5 bases and V by 1 base; bases with no gene match: 8. CDR3 DNA sequence: TGTGCCAGCTCACCACTGAGACAGGGGGATCGGACTGAAGCTTTCTTT. This gives the protein CASSPLRQGDRTEAFF.

The J gene is TRBJ2-7, the V gene TRBV4-1; D tentatively fits TRBD1 or TRBD2 (5 bases each). The germline V and J ends were trimmed by 2 bases and 0 bases, with 11 bases remaining between them. The CDR3 is made up of 15 amino acids. CDR1 and CDR2 from the germline V gene are MGHRA and YSYEKL. CDR3 nucleotides: TGCGCCAGCAGCCAACCCCGGGACCGCTCCTACGAGCAGTACTTC. Translating it yields CASSQPRDRSYEQYF.

The gene calls are TRBV23-1 and TRBJ1-1, with 8 bases identical to TRBD1. TRBV23-1 is designated an ORF whose function remains uncertain. V lost 7 bases to trimming and J lost 3 bases; unmatched junction nucleotides: 13. There are 16 residues in the CDR3. CDR3 protein: CASIQGARDSDTEAFF. The CDR3, as DNA: TGCGCCAGCATTCAGGGGGCACGAGACTCCGACACTGAAGCTTTCTTT.